This T cell receptor (beta chain) comes out of a study of a mutant IDH1 vaccine in newly diagnosed glioma. About the research overall: Every participant had undergone radiotherapy, temozolomide, or both before, and most underwent both.

In regard to this clone: What it binds is unknown.

Some clones are missing from TCRdb's copy, which holds only in-frame ones; the method was immunoSEQ multiplex PCR. Here the sample spans about 70,000 clones, about 83% being singletons. V was cut by 7 bases and J by 2 bases, with 15 bases left in between. The CDR3 has 14 amino acids. Germline CDR1 is ENHRY and CDR2 is SYGVKD. The time point denotes: baseline, week 1 (first vaccination visit). Treatment given: pre-vaccination baseline after standard-of-care therapy. In every donor, the tumor was a new WHO grade 3 or 4 IDH1-mutant, ATRX-lost astrocytoma. Study-level findings and limits: Changes in top peripheral clonotypes did not appear linked to pseudoprogression.

The TCR originated in a woman in her late teens or twenties with glioma. Some clones in this sample may be carry-over from other donors' samples. The sequences come from peripheral blood mononuclear cells (PBMCs), collected from a glioma patient treated with radiotherapy, temozolomide or both. The chain has TRBV10-3 and TRBJ2-7; perhaps TRBD1 as D (6 bases). The CDR3 region is CAIKSVDRPYEQYF. The CDR3 DNA follows: TGTGCCATCAAAAGCGTAGACAGGCCCTACGAGCAGTACTTC.